The 11 T cell receptor beta chains in this list originate from one sample, sequenced in a study of identical twins. In TCRdb, the 5' RACE reads were re-called with MiXCR into one record per CDR3 protein. The data show around 960,000 distinct CDR3 sequences, over 9% seen once. The same specimen was also included in a second study, on yellow fever vaccine responses in identical twins.

Material: PBMCs. The receptors shown here come from a woman under 30 in good health.

The chain is built from TRBV7-9 and TRBJ1-1; TRBD1 matches 12 bases. The CDR3 sequence is 15 residues long. The V segment lost 3 bases and the J segment 4 bases; nucleotides outside the gene matches: 3. The germline gives CDR1 SEHNR, CDR2 FQNEAQ (reference sequence). The CDR3 region is CASSLGDRGPTEAFF. The CDR3 DNA follows: TGTGCCAGCAGCTTGGGGGACAGGGGGCCCACTGAAGCTTTCTTT. Complete variable domain (other parts from reference TRBV7-9 and TRBJ1-1): DTGVSQNPRHKITKRGQNVTFRCDPISEHNRLYWYRQTLGQGPEFLTYFQNEAQLEKSRLLSDRFSAERPKGSFSTLEIQRTEQGDSAMYLCASSLGDRGPTEAFFGQGTRLTVV.

This clonotype was counted only a few times. V is TRBV2 and J is TRBJ2-5; TRBD2 is a possible D gene (6 bases). The CDR3 runs to 11 residues. The V gene's germline CDR1 is SNHLY and CDR2 FYNNEI. The V and J ends lost 8 bases and 5 bases respectively, with 9 bases between them. CDR3 sequence: CASLTSETQYF. The CDR3 nucleotides read TGTGCCAGCCTTACTAGCGAGACCCAGTACTTC.

V is TRBV28 and J is TRBJ1-2, with a tentative D call TRBD1 (5 bases). The CDR3 has 15 amino acids. Deletions cut 6 bases from V and 5 bases from J, with 19 bases between. CDR1 is MDHEN, CDR2 SYDVKM, per germline. This CDR3 is CASSLRGQTTYGYTF. The CDR3 nucleotides are TGTGCCAGCAGCCTAAGGGGCCAGACTACGTATGGCTACACCTTC.

This clonotype was observed a few times. The chain joins TRBV20-1 to TRBJ2-2; 7 nucleotides match TRBD1. The germline CDR1 and CDR2 sequences are DFQATT and SNEGSKA (reference sequence). Trimming took 6 bases from V and 4 from J; bases not matched to a gene: 11. The CDR3 has 15 residues. The CDR3 loop is CSAVLTGTPTGELFF. The CDR3, as DNA: TGCAGTGCGGTTTTGACAGGGACACCCACCGGGGAGCTGTTTTTT.

The chain carries TRBV5-1 and TRBJ2-2; 9 bases fit TRBD1. Trimming at V came to 0 bases and at J to 6 bases, leaving 3 bases not matched to a gene. Germline V gives CDR1 SGHRS, CDR2 YFSETQ. The CDR3 totals 15 residues. The CDR3 loop reads CASSLVTGGSGELFF. CDR3 DNA: TGCGCCAGCAGCTTGGTTACAGGGGGCTCCGGGGAGCTGTTTTTT. The full variable domain, in which reference TRBV5-1 and TRBJ2-2 provide the parts outside the CDR3, is KAGVTQTPRYLIKTRGQQVTLSCSPISGHRSVSWYQQTPGQGLQFLFEYFSETQRNKGNFPGRFSGRQFSNSRSEMNVSTLELGDSALYLCASSLVTGGSGELFFGEGSRLTVL.

This clonotype was found a few times. The chain combines TRBV20-1 with TRBJ1-2, with D possibly TRBD1 on 5 matching bases. V lost 3 bases to trimming and J lost 6 bases, with 14 bases between them. This CDR3 is 13 amino acids long. Germline V gene data show CDR1 as DFQATT and CDR2 as SNEGSKA (reference sequence). The CDR3 protein is CSASRQGRDGYTF. CDR3 in DNA: TGCAGTGCTAGTAGGCAGGGTCGGGATGGCTACACCTTC.

This clonotype occurred a few times. The V and J genes are TRBV5-1 and TRBJ2-7; TRBD1 agrees at 7 bases. The CDR3 spans 17 residues. Germline V CDR1 and CDR2: SGHRS, YFSETQ. V lost 4 bases, J lost 0 bases, and 13 bases stayed unmatched. The CDR3, as DNA: TGCGCCAGCAGCCCTCACCCCTCGACAGGGAGCTCCTACGAGCAGTACTTC. Translating gives CASSPHPSTGSSYEQYF.

This clonotype was counted a few times. The junction departs from germline at one end; a sequencing error may be responsible. The rearrangement joins TRBV5-1 to TRBJ2-7; TRBD2 matches 7 bases. In germline, CDR1 is SGHRS, CDR2 YFSETQ. This CDR3 has 11 residues. In DNA form, the CDR3 reads TGCGCCAGCAGCCTCCCTGGGCTAGCGGTGTGG. Translating gives CASSLPGLAVW.

The chain employs TRBV2 and TRBJ2-1, with TRBD2 matching 9 bases. The junction had 11 bases not matched to a gene; V was cut back by 7 bases and J by 7 bases. CDR1 is SNHLY and CDR2 is FYNNEI in the germline V gene. CDR3 length: 15 amino acids. CDR3 DNA: TGTGCCAGCACCAAGAAGGCGGGAGGGCCTAATGAGCAGTTCTTC. It translates to CASTKKAGGPNEQFF.

V and J are TRBV6-1 and TRBJ2-2; D not resolved. This CDR3 comprises 15 residues. Trimming shortened V by 1 base and J by 6 bases, and 12 bases separated the two germline ends. Germline V gives CDR1 MNHNS, CDR2 SASEGT. Written as DNA, the CDR3 is TGTGCCAGCAGTGAAGGGCCAGGTCCTGCCGGGGAGCTGTTTTTT. This gives the protein CASSEGPGPAGELFF.

This chain uses TRBV5-1 with TRBJ2-1; no clear D. V was shortened by 6 bases and J by 0 bases, with 10 bases between the two germline ends. The CDR3 extends over 14 amino acids. Per the germline V gene, CDR1 is SGHRS and CDR2 is YFSETQ. CDR3 sequence reads: CASTLRPSYNEQFF. Here the CDR3 DNA reads TGCGCCAGCACCCTTAGGCCCTCCTACAATGAGCAGTTCTTC. Looking up the rest from reference TRBV5-1 and TRBJ2-1 gives the full variable domain: KAGVTQTPRYLIKTRGQQVTLSCSPISGHRSVSWYQQTPGQGLQFLFEYFSETQRNKGNFPGRFSGRQFSNSRSEMNVSTLELGDSALYLCASTLRPSYNEQFFGPGTRLTVL.